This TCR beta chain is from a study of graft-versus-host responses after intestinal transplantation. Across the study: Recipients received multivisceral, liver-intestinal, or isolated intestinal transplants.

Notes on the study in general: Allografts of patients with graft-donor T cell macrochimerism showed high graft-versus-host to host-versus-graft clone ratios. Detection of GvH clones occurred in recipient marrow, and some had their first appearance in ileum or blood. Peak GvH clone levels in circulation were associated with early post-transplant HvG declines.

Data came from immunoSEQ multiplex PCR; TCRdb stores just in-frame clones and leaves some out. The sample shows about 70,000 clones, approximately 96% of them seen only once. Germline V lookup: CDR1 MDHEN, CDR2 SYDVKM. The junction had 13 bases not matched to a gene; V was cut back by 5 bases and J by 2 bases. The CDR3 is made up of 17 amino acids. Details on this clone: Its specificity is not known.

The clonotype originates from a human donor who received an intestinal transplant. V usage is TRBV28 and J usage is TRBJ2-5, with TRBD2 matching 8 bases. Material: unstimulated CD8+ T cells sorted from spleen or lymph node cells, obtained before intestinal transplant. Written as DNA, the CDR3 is TGTGCCAGCAGTCACCCCAGGACGCAGCGGGGGCAAGAGACCCAGTACTTC. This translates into CASSHPRTQRGQETQYF.